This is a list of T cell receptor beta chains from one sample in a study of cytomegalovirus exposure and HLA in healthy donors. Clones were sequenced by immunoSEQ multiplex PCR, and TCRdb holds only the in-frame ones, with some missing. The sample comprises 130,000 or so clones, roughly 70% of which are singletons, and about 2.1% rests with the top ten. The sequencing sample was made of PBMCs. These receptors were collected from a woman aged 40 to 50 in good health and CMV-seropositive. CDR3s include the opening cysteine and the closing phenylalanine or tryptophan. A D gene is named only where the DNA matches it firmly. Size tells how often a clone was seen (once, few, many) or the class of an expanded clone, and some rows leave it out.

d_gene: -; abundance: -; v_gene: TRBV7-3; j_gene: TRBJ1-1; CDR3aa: CASSLQGSTEAFF; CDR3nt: TGTGCCAGCAGCTTACAGGGAAGTACTGAAGCTTTCTTT
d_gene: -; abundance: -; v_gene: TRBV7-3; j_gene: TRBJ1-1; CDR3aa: CASSPKGFTEAFF; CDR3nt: TGTGCCAGCAGCCCGAAGGGGTTCACTGAAGCTTTCTTT
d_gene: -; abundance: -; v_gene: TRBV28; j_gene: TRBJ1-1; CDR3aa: CASSLRAPSQTFF; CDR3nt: TGTGCCAGCAGTCTCCGAGCCCCATCCCAAACTTTCTTT
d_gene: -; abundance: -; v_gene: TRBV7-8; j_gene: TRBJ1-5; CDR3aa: CASSRGQDNQPQHF; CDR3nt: TGTGCCAGCAGCCGCGGACAAGACAATCAGCCCCAGCATTTT
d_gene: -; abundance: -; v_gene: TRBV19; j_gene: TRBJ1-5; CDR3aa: CASSIGGLSNQPQHF; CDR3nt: TGTGCCAGTAGTATAGGGGGGCTGAGCAATCAGCCCCAGCATTTT
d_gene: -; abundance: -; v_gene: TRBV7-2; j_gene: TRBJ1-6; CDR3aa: CASSYRQASPLHF; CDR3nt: TGTGCCAGCAGCTATAGACAGGCCTCACCCCTCCACTTT
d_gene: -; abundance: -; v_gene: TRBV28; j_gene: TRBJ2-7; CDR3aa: CASSGAGTFSYEQYF; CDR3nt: TGTGCCAGCAGTGGTGCCGGGACATTCTCCTACGAGCAGTACTTC
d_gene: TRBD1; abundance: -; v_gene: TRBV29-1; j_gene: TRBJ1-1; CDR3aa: CSVGFTTGQVMNTEAFF; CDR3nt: TGCAGCGTTGGGTTTACCACAGGACAGGTCATGAACACTGAAGCTTTCTTT
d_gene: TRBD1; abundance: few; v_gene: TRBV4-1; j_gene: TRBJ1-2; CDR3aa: CASSHPIWNGQGEAGYTF; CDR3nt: TGCGCCAGCAGCCACCCCATCTGGAACGGACAGGGGGAGGCTGGCTACACCTTC
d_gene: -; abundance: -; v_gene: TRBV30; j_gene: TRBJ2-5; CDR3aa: CAWGGLLEGTQYF; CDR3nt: TGTGCCTGGGGCGGACTACTGGAGGGGACCCAGTACTTC
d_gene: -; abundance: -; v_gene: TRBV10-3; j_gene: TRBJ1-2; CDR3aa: CAISPDSIYGYTF; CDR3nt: TGTGCCATCAGTCCGGACAGTATCTATGGCTACACCTTC
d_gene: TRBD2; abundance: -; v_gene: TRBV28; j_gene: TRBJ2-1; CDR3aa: CASSKSGSSYNEQFF; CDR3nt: TGTGCCAGCAGCAAGAGCGGGAGCTCCTACAATGAGCAGTTCTTC
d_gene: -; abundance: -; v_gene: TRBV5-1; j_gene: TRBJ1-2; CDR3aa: CASSFDSYYGYTF; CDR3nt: TGCGCCAGCAGCTTTGACAGTTACTATGGCTACACCTTC
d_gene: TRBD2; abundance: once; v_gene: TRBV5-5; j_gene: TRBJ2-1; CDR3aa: CASSLTSGSNEQFF; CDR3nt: TGTGCCAGCAGCTTGACTAGCGGGAGTAATGAGCAGTTCTTC
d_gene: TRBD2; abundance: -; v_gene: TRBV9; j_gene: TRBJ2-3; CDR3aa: CASSPRGSGGSDTQYF; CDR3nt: TGTGCCAGCAGCCCCCGTGGTAGCGGGGGGTCAGATACGCAGTATTTT
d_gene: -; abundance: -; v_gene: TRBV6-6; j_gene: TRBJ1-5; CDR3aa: CASRQVAGQPQHF; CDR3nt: TGTGCCAGCAGACAGGTTGCCGGTCAGCCCCAGCATTTT
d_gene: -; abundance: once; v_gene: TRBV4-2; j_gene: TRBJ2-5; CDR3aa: CASSQESYQETQYF; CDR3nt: TGTGCCAGCAGCCAAGAGAGCTACCAAGAGACCCAGTACTTC
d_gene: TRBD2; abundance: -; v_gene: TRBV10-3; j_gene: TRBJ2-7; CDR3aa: CAARTSGASYEQYF; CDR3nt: TGTGCCGCGCGTACTAGCGGGGCCTCCTACGAGCAGTACTTC
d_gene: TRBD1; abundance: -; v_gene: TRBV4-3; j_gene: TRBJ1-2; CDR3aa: CASSQGTGGGYTF; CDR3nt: TGCGCCAGCAGCCAAGGGACAGGGGGTGGCTACACCTTC
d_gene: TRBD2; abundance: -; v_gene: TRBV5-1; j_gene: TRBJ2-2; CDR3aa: CASSLTSGNTGELFF; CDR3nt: TGCGCCAGCAGTTTAACTAGCGGGAACACCGGGGAGCTGTTTTTT
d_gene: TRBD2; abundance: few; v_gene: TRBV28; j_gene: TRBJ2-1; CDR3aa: CASSRGLAGGWGNEQFF; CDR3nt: TGTGCCAGCAGCCGAGGACTAGCGGGAGGGTGGGGCAATGAGCAGTTCTTC
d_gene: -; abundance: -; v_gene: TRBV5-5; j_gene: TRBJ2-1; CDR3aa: CASSLRGWNEQFF; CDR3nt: TGTGCCAGCAGCTTGCGGGGGTGGAATGAGCAGTTCTTC
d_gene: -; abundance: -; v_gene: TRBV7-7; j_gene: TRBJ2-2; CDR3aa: CASSPSGLKNTGELFF; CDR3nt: TGTGCCAGCAGCCCGTCGGGACTCAAGAACACCGGGGAGCTGTTTTTT
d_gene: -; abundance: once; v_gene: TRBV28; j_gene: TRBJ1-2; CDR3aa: CASSSPRVTTNYGYTF; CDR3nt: TGTGCCAGCAGTTCCCCTCGGGTAACCACTAACTATGGCTACACCTTC
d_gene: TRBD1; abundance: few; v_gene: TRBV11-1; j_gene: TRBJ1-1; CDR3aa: CASSPRQGGMYTEAFF; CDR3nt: TGTGCCAGCAGCCCTCGACAGGGGGGCATGTACACTGAAGCTTTCTTT
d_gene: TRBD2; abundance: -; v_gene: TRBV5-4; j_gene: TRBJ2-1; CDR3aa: CASSRRTSGSSYNEQFF; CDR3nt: TGTGCCAGCAGCAGACGGACTAGCGGAAGCTCCTACAATGAGCAGTTCTTC
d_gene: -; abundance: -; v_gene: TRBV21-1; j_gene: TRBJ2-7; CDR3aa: CASSKAGRRGQEQYF; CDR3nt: TGTGCCAGCAGCAAAGCCGGGAGGAGGGGTCAGGAGCAGTACTTC
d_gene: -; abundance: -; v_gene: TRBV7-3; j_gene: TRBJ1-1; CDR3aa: CASSLQENTEAFF; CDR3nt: TGTGCCAGCAGCCTACAGGAAAACACTGAAGCTTTCTTT
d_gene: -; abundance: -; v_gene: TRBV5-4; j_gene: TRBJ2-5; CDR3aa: CASSLDGGGSETQYF; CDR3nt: TGTGCCAGCAGCTTGGACGGGGGAGGTAGTGAGACCCAGTACTTC
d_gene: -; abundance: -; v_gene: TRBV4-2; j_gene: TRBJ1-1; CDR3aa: CASSQDWRGMNTEAFF; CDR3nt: TGTGCCAGCAGCCAAGATTGGCGGGGGATGAACACTGAAGCTTTCTTT
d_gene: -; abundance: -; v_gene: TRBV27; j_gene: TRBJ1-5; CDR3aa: CASSLDNGGTGQPQHF; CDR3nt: TGTGCCAGCAGTTTAGACAATGGGGGGACCGGTCAGCCCCAGCATTTT
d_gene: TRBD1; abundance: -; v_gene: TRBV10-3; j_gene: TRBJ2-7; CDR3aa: CAISQTGQGGEQYF; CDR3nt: TGTGCCATCAGCCAGACCGGACAGGGCGGCGAGCAGTACTTC
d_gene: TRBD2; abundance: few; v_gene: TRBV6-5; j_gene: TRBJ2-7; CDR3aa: CASSYGKGGGRGEQYF; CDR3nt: TGTGCCAGCAGTTATGGGAAGGGTGGCGGGAGAGGAGAGCAGTACTTC
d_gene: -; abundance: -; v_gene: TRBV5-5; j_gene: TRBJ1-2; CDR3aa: CASSLAFQDYGYTF; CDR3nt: TGTGCCAGCAGCTTGGCTTTCCAGGACTATGGCTACACCTTC
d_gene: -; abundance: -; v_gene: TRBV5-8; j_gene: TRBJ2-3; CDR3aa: CASSLTDTQYF; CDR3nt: TGTGCCAGCAGCCTCACAGATACGCAGTATTTT
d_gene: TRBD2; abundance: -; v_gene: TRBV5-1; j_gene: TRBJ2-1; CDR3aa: CASSLGLAVKSSYNEQFF; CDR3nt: TGCGCCAGCAGCTTGGGACTAGCGGTGAAGAGCTCCTACAATGAGCAGTTCTTC
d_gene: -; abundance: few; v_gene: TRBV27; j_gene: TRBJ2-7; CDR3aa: CASSGEGGYEQYF; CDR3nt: TGTGCCAGCAGTGGAGAGGGCGGCTACGAGCAGTACTTC
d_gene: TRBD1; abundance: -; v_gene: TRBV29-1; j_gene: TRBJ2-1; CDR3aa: CSVEVLDRGRSMNEQFF; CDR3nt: TGCAGCGTTGAAGTCCTGGACAGGGGGCGATCTATGAATGAGCAGTTCTTC
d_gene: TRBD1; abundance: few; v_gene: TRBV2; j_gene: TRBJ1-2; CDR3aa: CASGRQGSSVYGYTF; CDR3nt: TGTGCCAGTGGGAGACAGGGGAGCTCCGTCTATGGCTACACCTTC
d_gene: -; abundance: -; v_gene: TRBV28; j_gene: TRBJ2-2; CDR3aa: CASSLLDTGELFF; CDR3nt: TGTGCCAGCAGTTTACTTGACACCGGGGAGCTGTTTTTT
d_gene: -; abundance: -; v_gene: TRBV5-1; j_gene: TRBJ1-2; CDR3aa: CASSLGAAYGYTF; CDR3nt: TGCGCCAGCAGCTTGGGGGCAGCCTATGGCTACACCTTC
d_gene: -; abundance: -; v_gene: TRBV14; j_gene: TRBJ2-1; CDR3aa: CASSQFSGGRYNEQFF; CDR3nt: TGTGCCAGCAGCCAATTCTCGGGGGGCCGATACAATGAGCAGTTCTTC
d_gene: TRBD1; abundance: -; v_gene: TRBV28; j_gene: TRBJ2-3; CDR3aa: CAGGQGTDTQYF; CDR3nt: TGTGCCGGCGGACAGGGGACAGATACGCAGTATTTT
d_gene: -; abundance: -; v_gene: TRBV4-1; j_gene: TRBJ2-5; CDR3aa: CASSQAQPTVGAGETQYF; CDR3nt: TGCGCCAGCAGCCAAGCCCAACCCACGGTAGGGGCAGGAGAGACCCAGTACTTC
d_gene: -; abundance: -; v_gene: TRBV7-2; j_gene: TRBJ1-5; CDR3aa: CASSLTHKGGGRSQPQHF; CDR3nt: TGTGCCAGCAGCTTAACCCACAAAGGAGGCGGAAGGAGTCAGCCCCAGCATTTT
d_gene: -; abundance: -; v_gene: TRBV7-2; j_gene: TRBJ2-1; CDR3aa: CASSRTWTNSYNEQFF; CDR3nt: TGTGCCAGCAGCCGCACGTGGACAAATTCCTACAATGAGCAGTTCTTC
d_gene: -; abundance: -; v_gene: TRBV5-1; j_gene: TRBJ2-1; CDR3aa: CASSLATGVGEQFF; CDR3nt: TGCGCCAGCAGCTTGGCCACCGGGGTTGGGGAGCAGTTCTTC
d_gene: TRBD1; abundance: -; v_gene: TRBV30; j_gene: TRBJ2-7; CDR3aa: CAWSSGQGKHEQYF; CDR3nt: TGTGCCTGGAGTTCGGGACAGGGTAAGCACGAGCAGTACTTC
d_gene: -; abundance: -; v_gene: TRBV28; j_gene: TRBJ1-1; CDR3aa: CASSLLGTNTEAFF; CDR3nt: TGTGCCAGCAGTTTATTAGGGACAAACACTGAAGCTTTCTTT
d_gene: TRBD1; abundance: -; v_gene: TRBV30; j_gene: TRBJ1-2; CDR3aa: CAWSVAGTVYGYTF; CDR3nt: TGTGCCTGGAGTGTAGCCGGGACAGTCTATGGCTACACCTTC
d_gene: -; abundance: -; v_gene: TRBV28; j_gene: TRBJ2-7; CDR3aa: CASRPNTGSLYEQYF; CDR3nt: TGTGCCAGCAGACCAAACACAGGGTCTCTTTACGAGCAGTACTTC
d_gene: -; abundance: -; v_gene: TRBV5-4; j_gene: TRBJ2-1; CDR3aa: CASSLGGLNNEQFF; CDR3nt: TGTGCCAGCAGCTTGGGCGGACTTAACAATGAGCAGTTCTTC
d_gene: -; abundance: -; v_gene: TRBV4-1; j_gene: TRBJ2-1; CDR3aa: CASSQAVGQQFF; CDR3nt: TGCGCCAGCAGCCAGGCGGTAGGCCAGCAGTTCTTC
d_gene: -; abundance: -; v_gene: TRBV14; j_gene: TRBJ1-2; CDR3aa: CASSQDLEVSGTF; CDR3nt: TGTGCCAGCAGCCAAGATCTAGAGGTTTCGGGCACCTTC
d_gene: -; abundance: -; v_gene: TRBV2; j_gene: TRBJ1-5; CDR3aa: CASSEMSLVDQPQHF; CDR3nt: TGTGCCAGCAGTGAAATGTCCTTAGTAGATCAGCCCCAGCATTTT